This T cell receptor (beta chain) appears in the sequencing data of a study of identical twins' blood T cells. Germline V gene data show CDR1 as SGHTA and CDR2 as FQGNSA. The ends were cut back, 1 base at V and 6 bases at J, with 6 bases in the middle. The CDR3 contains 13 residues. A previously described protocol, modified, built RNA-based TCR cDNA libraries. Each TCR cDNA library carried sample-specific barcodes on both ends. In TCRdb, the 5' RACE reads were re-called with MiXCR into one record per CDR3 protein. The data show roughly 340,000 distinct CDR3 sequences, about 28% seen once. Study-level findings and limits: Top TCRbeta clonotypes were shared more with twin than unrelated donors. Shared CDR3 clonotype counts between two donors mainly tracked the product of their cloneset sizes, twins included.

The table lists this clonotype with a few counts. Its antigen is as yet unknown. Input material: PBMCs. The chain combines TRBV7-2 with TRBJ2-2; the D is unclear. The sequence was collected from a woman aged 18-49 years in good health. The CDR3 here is CASSLVTAGELFF. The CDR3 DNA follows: TGTGCCAGCAGCTTAGTTACAGCCGGGGAGCTGTTTTTT.